The 9 T cell receptor beta chains below were found in one sample sequenced in a study of siplizumab effects on memory and regulatory T cells. Only in-frame clones appear in the TCRdb table, and some are missing; sequencing was by immunoSEQ multiplex PCR. The sample gives roughly 50,000 clones, less than 90% of which show up once; approximately 0.35% is in the top ten. Sample: naive CD8+ T cells sorted from blood. The receptors come from a human donor in good health.

J is TRBJ2-5 and V is TRBV18; 7 bases are shared with TRBD1. Per germline, CDR1 KGHSH and CDR2 LQKENI. The V and J ends lost 5 bases and 4 bases, in that order; junction bases with no gene match: 7. CDR3 length equals 14 residues. CDR3 nucleotides: TGTGCCAGCTCAGCTACAGGGGAGAGAGAGACCCAGTACTTC. This gives the protein CASSATGERETQYF.

The CDR3 protein is CASRGTGVDEAFF. As DNA, the CDR3 is TGTGCCAGTAGAGGGACAGGGGTCGATGAAGCTTTCTTT. This chain links TRBV19 with TRBJ1-1; 10 bases line up with TRBD1. V was clipped by 6 bases and J by 7 bases; unmatched bases: 5. The CDR3 totals 13 residues. In germline, CDR1 is LNHDA, CDR2 SQIVND (reference sequence).

This clone was picked up a small number of times. The chain employs TRBV18 and TRBJ1-1; 10 nucleotides agree with TRBD1. V shed 6 bases and J 11 bases; nucleotides not matched to a gene: 6. The germline V gene encodes CDR1 KGHSH and CDR2 LQKENI. The CDR3 is made up of 12 amino acids. The CDR3 coding sequence is TGTGCCAGCTCCCCCGGACAGGGGGACGCTTTCTTT. It yields the protein CASSPGQGDAFF.

This chain connects TRBV25-1 to TRBJ1-4; unclear D gene. Trimming left V 3 bases short and J 6 bases short, with 8 bases between. The CDR3 sequence is 13 residues long. CDR1 and CDR2 (germline): MGHDK, SYGVNS. CDR3 region: CASSEIEHEKLFF. CDR3 coding DNA: TGTGCCAGCAGTGAGATCGAACATGAAAAACTGTTTTTT. The variable domain in full, completed from reference TRBV25-1 and TRBJ1-4, reads EADIYQTPRYLVIGTGKKITLECSQTMGHDKMYWYQQDPGMELHLIHYSYGVNSTEKGDLSSESTVSRIRTEHFPLTLESARPSHTSQYLCASSEIEHEKLFFGSGTQLSVL.

The gene calls are TRBV29-1 and TRBJ2-1; 7 nucleotides line up with TRBD2. Germline V gives CDR1 SQVTM, CDR2 ANQGSEA. Germline trimming cut 1 base from V and 0 bases from J; bases unmatched to any gene: 9. The CDR3 has 17 residues. The CDR3 sequence is CSVEATFGGGSYNEQFF. CDR3 DNA sequence: TGCAGCGTTGAAGCTACTTTCGGCGGGGGCTCCTACAATGAGCAGTTCTTC.

The rearrangement uses TRBV7-9 and TRBJ1-4, with 7 bases identical to TRBD1. V lost 5 bases, J lost 1 base, and 7 bases stayed unmatched. Germline V gene lookup returns CDR1 SEHNR and CDR2 FQNEAQ (reference sequence). The CDR3 runs 16 residues. DNA of the CDR3: TGTGCCAGCAGCATAGGGACAGATCGAACTAATGAAAAACTGTTTTTT. This codes for CASSIGTDRTNEKLFF.

This chain links TRBV2 with TRBJ1-2, with 9 bases lining up with TRBD1. The CDR3 runs 15 residues. Unmatched junction bases numbered 15, after V lost 10 bases and J lost 6 bases. Germline V gene lookup returns CDR1 SNHLY and CDR2 FYNNEI. The CDR3, as DNA: TGTGCCAATGCTTTAACCGGGACAGGGTATAATGGCTACACCTTC. Its protein product is CANALTGTGYNGYTF.

The V call is TRBV7-9, the J call TRBJ2-2; D not resolved. Deletions cut 3 bases from V and 9 bases from J, with 5 bases between. The germline CDR1 and CDR2 sequences are SEHNR and FQNEAQ (reference sequence). There are 11 residues in the CDR3. CDR3 residues: CASSFGRELFF. DNA of the CDR3: TGTGCCAGCAGCTTCGGTAGGGAGCTGTTTTTT.

The CDR3 DNA is TGTGCTAGTGGTCTCGGGACTAGCGGGAGGAACCAAGAGACCCAGTACTTC. This encodes CASGLGTSGRNQETQYF. The J gene is TRBJ2-5, the V gene TRBV12-5; 15 bases are shared with TRBD2. V lost 5 bases, J lost 0 bases, and 4 bases stayed unmatched. This CDR3 has 17 residues. Per the germline V gene, CDR1 is LGHNT and CDR2 is FRNRAP.